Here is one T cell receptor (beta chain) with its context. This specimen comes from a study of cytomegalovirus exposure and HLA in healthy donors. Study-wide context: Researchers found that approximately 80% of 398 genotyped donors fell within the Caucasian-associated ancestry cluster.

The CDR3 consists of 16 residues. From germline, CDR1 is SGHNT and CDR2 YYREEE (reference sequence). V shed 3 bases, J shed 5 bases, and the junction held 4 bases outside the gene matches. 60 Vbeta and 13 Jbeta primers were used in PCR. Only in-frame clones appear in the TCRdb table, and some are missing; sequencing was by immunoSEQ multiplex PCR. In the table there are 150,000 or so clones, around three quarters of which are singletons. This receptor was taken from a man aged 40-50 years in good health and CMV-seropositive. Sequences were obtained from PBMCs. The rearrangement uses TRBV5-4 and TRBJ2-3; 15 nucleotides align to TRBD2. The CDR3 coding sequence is TGTGCCAGCAGCTCCGGACTAGCGGGAGGGGAAGATACGCAGTATTTT. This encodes CASSSGLAGGEDTQYF.